This passage covers 15 T cell receptor beta chains from one sample sequenced in a study of cytomegalovirus exposure and HLA in healthy donors. With 60 Vbeta and 13 Jbeta primers, the PCR was carried out. The assay was immunoSEQ multiplex PCR, and TCRdb's table has in-frame clones only and misses some. The repertoire includes 30,000 to 45,000 clones, roughly 85% of them detected once, and about 10% sits in the top ten. The sample taken for sequencing was PBMCs. All receptors come from a woman aged 40 to 50 in good health and CMV-seropositive.

The J gene is TRBJ2-1, the V gene TRBV7-9; the D gene is possibly TRBD1 (6 bases). V lost 4 bases, J lost 9 bases, and 19 bases lay in between. Per germline, CDR1 SEHNR and CDR2 FQNEAQ (reference sequence). CDR3 length: 15 residues. The CDR3: CASSWAGTLDFEQFF. CDR3 DNA: TGTGCCAGCAGCTGGGCCGGGACATTAGACTTTGAGCAGTTCTTC. Complete variable domain (other parts from reference TRBV7-9 and TRBJ2-1): DTGVSQNPRHKITKRGQNVTFRCDPISEHNRLYWYRQTLGQGPEFLTYFQNEAQLEKSRLLSDRFSAERPKGSFSTLEIQRTEQGDSAMYLCASSWAGTLDFEQFFGPGTRLTVL.

The chain combines TRBV27 with TRBJ2-3, with 8 bases fitting TRBD2. This CDR3 region has 16 residues. After removal of 5 bases from V and 4 bases from J, the junction contained 11 bases not matched to a gene. The germline V gene encodes CDR1 MNHEY and CDR2 SMNVEV (reference sequence). CDR3 protein: CASSPLMAGGSDTQYF. CDR3 nucleotide sequence: TGTGCCAGCAGTCCCCTAATGGCGGGGGGTTCAGATACGCAGTATTTT.

This clone was seen a handful of times. The chain couples TRBV5-6 to TRBJ2-1; D is undetermined. V was pared by 0 bases and J by 10 bases, with 5 bases between. The CDR3 loop spans 11 amino acids. In germline, CDR1 is SGHDT, CDR2 YYEEEE. The CDR3 nucleotides are TGTGCCAGCAGCTTGGATGAGGAGCAGTTCTTC. The encoded protein is CASSLDEEQFF.

The chain links TRBV7-9 to TRBJ1-1; perhaps TRBD1 as D (5 bases). CDR3 length: 11 residues. The germline CDR1 and CDR2 sequences are SEHNR and FQNEAQ (reference sequence). V lost 4 bases and J lost 8, with 8 bases in between. The CDR3 DNA reads as TGTGCCAGCAGCTCCGGACACGAAGCTTTCTTT. Translation: CASSSGHEAFF.

The chain employs TRBV18 and TRBJ2-3; the match to TRBD2 covers 9 bases. The CDR3 length is 16 residues. Losses at the gene ends were 1 base for V and 1 base for J; bases not matched to a gene: 3. Germline CDR1 is KGHSH and CDR2 is LQKENI. The CDR3 spells CASSPLSSGGTDTQYF. CDR3 coding DNA: TGTGCCAGCTCACCACTTTCTAGCGGGGGCACAGATACGCAGTATTTT.

This CDR3 reads CASSLHNRGFSEQYF. CDR3 DNA: TGTGCCAGCAGCTTGCATAACAGGGGATTTTCCGAGCAGTACTTC. The chain has TRBV5-6 and TRBJ2-7; 7 bases match TRBD1. V was clipped by 1 base and J by 6 bases; unmatched bases: 10. Germline V gene data show CDR1 as SGHDT and CDR2 as YYEEEE. The CDR3 totals 15 residues.

CDR3 nucleotides: TGCGCCAGCAGCCTTAGGACAGGGGGGTCCTACAATGAGCAGTTCTTC. It yields the protein CASSLRTGGSYNEQFF. The chain uses TRBV5-1 and TRBJ2-1; TRBD1 agrees at 10 bases. The CDR3 has 16 amino acids. CDR1 and CDR2 (germline): SGHRS, YFSETQ. Losses at the gene ends were 4 bases for V and 1 base for J; bases not matched to a gene: 5.

The chain joins TRBV7-6 to TRBJ1-3; D not certain. Trimming removed 5 bases from V and 7 bases from J, with 12 bases in between. Per the germline V gene, CDR1 is SGHVS and CDR2 is FNYEAQ. This CDR3 spans 13 amino acids. The CDR3 DNA sequence: TGTGCCAGCAGCCCCCCTACGGGGAACACCATATATTTT. Amino acids: CASSPPTGNTIYF.

The chain carries TRBV19 and TRBJ1-1; 11 bases map to TRBD1. Germline V lookup: CDR1 LNHDA, CDR2 SQIVND (reference sequence). J lost 2 bases, V lost 5 bases, and 7 bases had no gene match. CDR3 length: 16 amino acids. In DNA, the CDR3 is TGTGCCAGTAGTGGGTGGGACAGGGGGAGAAACACTGAAGCTTTCTTT. Translating it yields CASSGWDRGRNTEAFF.

The CDR3 DNA reads as TGTGCCAGCAGTAGACAGGGATCCACTGAAGCTTTCTTT. Translated: CASSRQGSTEAFF. This rearrangement joins TRBV27 to TRBJ1-1; 7 bases fit TRBD1. Germline V gives CDR1 MNHEY, CDR2 SMNVEV (reference sequence). The CDR3 is 13 amino acids. V lost 5 bases, J lost 4 bases, and 4 bases stayed unmatched.

The V and J genes are TRBV5-1 and TRBJ1-2; 9 bases line up with TRBD1. This CDR3 is 16 amino acids long. With 4 bases clipped from V and 1 base from J, the junction kept 8 bases outside the gene matches. Germline V gene lookup returns CDR1 SGHRS and CDR2 YFSETQ. Written as DNA, the CDR3 is TGCGCCAGCAGCGCGGGACAGGGACCAAGTAACTATGGCTACACCTTC. Its translation is CASSAGQGPSNYGYTF. Variable domain in full (rest from reference TRBV5-1 and TRBJ1-2): KAGVTQTPRYLIKTRGQQVTLSCSPISGHRSVSWYQQTPGQGLQFLFEYFSETQRNKGNFPGRFSGRQFSNSRSEMNVSTLELGDSALYLCASSAGQGPSNYGYTFGSGTRLTVV.

The CDR3 sequence is CASSRIGRDEKLFF. The CDR3 nucleotides are TGTGCCAGCAGCCGTATAGGGAGGGATGAAAAACTGTTTTTT. The chain combines TRBV11-2 with TRBJ1-4; the D is unclear. The CDR3 covers 14 residues. The germline V gene has CDR1 SGHAT and CDR2 FQNNGV. V was cut by 5 bases and J by 6 bases, with 13 bases left in between.

The J gene is TRBJ2-7, the V gene TRBV15; no reliable D call. CDR1 is LNHNV and CDR2 is YYDKDF in the germline V gene (reference sequence). The CDR3 covers 15 residues. V lost 5 bases, J lost 2 bases, and 16 bases lay in between. The CDR3 nucleotides read TGTGCCACCAGCCAACGTGGGCTTAGGCCCTACGAGCAGTACTTC. Its protein product is CATSQRGLRPYEQYF.

The V and J genes are TRBV9 and TRBJ2-5; D gene uncertain. With 0 bases removed from V and 2 bases from J, the gap between germline ends came to 5 bases. CDR1 is SGDLS and CDR2 is YYNGEE in the germline V gene. The CDR3 spans 13 residues. The CDR3 DNA sequence: TGTGCCAGCAGCGTAGCGCAGCAAGAGACCCAGTACTTC. Its translation: CASSVAQQETQYF.

The CDR3 loop reads CASSFGRGRGTDTQYF. Here the CDR3 DNA reads TGTGCCAGCAGCTTTGGCAGGGGGCGCGGTACAGATACGCAGTATTTT. The V call is TRBV7-9, the J call TRBJ2-3, with TRBD1 matching 8 bases. Per the germline V gene, CDR1 is SEHNR and CDR2 is FQNEAQ (reference sequence). This CDR3 has 16 amino acids. The trim removed 3 bases at V and 3 bases at J, leaving 8 bases unmatched.